This is a list of T cell receptor beta chains from one sample in a study of T cell responses to AZD1222 COVID-19 vaccine. TCRdb's table, derived via immunoSEQ multiplex PCR, lists solely in-frame clones and lacks some. The profile covers 130,000 or so clones, with 70% to 90% appearing a single time and about 27% taken by the ten largest. The specimen comprised peripheral blood, sampled on day 0 of AZD1222 vaccination. Every receptor here comes from an adult in good health. Each CDR3 is given with its conserved first and last residue. A row's size may be missing; if present it is once, few, many or a size class.

clone size,J gene,V gene,CDR3 protein
.,TRBJ1-1,TRBV5-1,CASSPRRGEGTGEAFF
few,TRBJ1-5,TRBV6-1,CASSEPGWQPQHF
.,TRBJ1-1,TRBV5-6,CASSLDLSTEAFF
.,TRBJ2-3,TRBV9,CASSLAQGGALTDTQYF
.,TRBJ2-1,TRBV18,CASSTSGRAMNEQFF
.,TRBJ2-2,TRBV2,CASTRIQSGTGLYTGELFF
once,TRBJ2-1,TRBV9,CASSARDRDNNEQFF
.,TRBJ2-7,TRBV5-1,CASSPDRGRYEQYF
.,TRBJ1-6,TRBV5-3,CARTFNRGVGYNSPLHF
.,TRBJ2-5,TRBV5-1,CASSLRGEETQYF
.,TRBJ1-5,TRBV18,CASSWTGGAEQPQHF
.,TRBJ2-1,TRBV7-7,CASSLAGDSYNEQFF
.,TRBJ1-2,TRBV6-5,CASSSWTGKDYGYTF
.,TRBJ2-5,TRBV5-4,CASSLDSGGRETQYF
.,TRBJ1-1,TRBV4-2,CASSQGKDTEAFF
.,TRBJ2-5,TRBV7-2,CASSPSSYQETQYF
once,TRBJ1-1,TRBV18,CASSPGQGTSSGTEAFF
.,TRBJ1-1,TRBV4-2,CASSQVGGRYTEAFF
.,TRBJ2-7,TRBV9,CASSRSPDHYEQYF
.,TRBJ2-7,TRBV5-1,CASRRDNSFGDEQYF
.,TRBJ1-1,TRBV5-1,CASKGGNTEAFF
.,TRBJ2-7,TRBV24-1,CATSERGQDEQYF
.,TRBJ2-1,TRBV11-2,CASSFSGKGNEQFF
.,TRBJ1-5,TRBV7-2,CASGLQGDQPQHF
.,TRBJ2-7,TRBV5-4,CASSAGTGFEQYF
once,TRBJ2-3,TRBV3-1/TRBV3-2,CASTRRRGGRVDTQYF
.,TRBJ1-1,TRBV3-1/TRBV3-2,CASSQDVGTEAFF
once,TRBJ2-6,TRBV7-6,CASSLRQGSGANVLTF
.,TRBJ1-5,TRBV6-1,CASSEPGNQPQHF
.,TRBJ1-2,TRBV5-1,CASSFGTGNYGYTF
.,TRBJ2-7,TRBV5-1,CASSLEVGSSYEQYF
once,TRBJ2-1,TRBV7-9,CASSSSGVDQFF
.,TRBJ1-4,TRBV14,CASSKGDGSHEKLFF
.,TRBJ2-5,TRBV23-1,CASSQRGRGRETQYF
.,TRBJ1-1,TRBV9,CASSRQAEGTEAFF
.,TRBJ1-2,TRBV10-1,CASRNHNPPGDYGYTF
.,TRBJ2-7,TRBV29-1,CSVDTGYADEQYF
.,TRBJ2-7,TRBV7-2,CASSLEGTGGREQYF
.,TRBJ1-5,TRBV21-1,CASSTSEPWGINQPQHF
.,TRBJ1-1,TRBV19,CASSPESTRYTEAFF
.,TRBJ1-5,TRBV7-2,CASSLVGAANQPQHF
.,TRBJ1-1,TRBV4-1,CASSLGTEAFF
.,TRBJ2-1,TRBV7-9,CASSLALHGQFF
.,TRBJ2-5,TRBV19,CASSISISETQYF
few,TRBJ1-6,TRBV4-3,CASSQGPSSGNSPLHF
.,TRBJ2-5,TRBV7-6,CASSRGQETQYF
.,TRBJ1-2,TRBV2,CASSGLQDYGYTF
.,TRBJ1-5,TRBV18,CASSSQGRDQPQHF
.,TRBJ2-7,TRBV3-1/TRBV3-2,CASSRTGREQYF
.,TRBJ1-2,TRBV10-3,CAISPGQGPQVDGYTF
.,TRBJ1-5,TRBV10-3,CAISESAGQGVQPQHF
.,TRBJ2-7,TRBV5-1,CASIGLDSPYEQYF
.,TRBJ2-3,TRBV2,CASISGEETDTQYF